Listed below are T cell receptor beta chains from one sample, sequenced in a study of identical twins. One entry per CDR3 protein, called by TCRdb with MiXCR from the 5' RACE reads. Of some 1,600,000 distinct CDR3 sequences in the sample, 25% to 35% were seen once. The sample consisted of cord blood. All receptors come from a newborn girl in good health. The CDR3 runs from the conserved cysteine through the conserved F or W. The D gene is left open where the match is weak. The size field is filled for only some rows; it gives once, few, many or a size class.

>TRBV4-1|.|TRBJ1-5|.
TGCGCCAGCAGCCAAGATGAGGCCCGCCATCAGCCCCAGCATTTT
CASSQDEARHQPQHF
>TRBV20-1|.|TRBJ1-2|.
TGCAGGGCCGCCGGGAGTGGCTACACCTTC
CRAAGSGYTF
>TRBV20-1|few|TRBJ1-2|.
TGCAGTGCTAGCGGGGCAGAGAACGTCTATGGCTACACCTTC
CSASGAENVYGYTF
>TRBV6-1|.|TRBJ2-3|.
TGTGCCAGCAGCTTGACCCTACTAGGACCTAGCACAGATACGCAGTATTTT
CASSLTLLGPSTDTQYF
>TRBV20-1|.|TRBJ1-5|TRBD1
TGCAGTGCTAGCCCCACAGGGGGTAGTCAGCCCCAGCATTTT
CSASPTGGSQPQHF
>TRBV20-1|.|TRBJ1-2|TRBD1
TGCAGTATCCGGGACAGGGGGTTCTCCTATGGCTACACCTTC
CSIRDRGFSYGYTF
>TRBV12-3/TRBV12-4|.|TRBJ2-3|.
TGTGCCAGCACCAAACTGGACAGTTCTGGGCCCTTTAGAACAGATACGCAGTATTTT
CASTKLDSSGPFRTDTQYF
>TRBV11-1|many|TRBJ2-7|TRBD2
TGTGCCAGCAGCCTAGGGGAACTAGCGACTGAGCAGTACTTC
CASSLGELATEQYF
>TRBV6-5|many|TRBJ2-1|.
TGTGCCAGCAGTTCGTTTAGCTCCTACAATGAGCAGTTCTTC
CASSSFSSYNEQFF
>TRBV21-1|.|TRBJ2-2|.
TGTGCCAGCAGCACCCGGGACAGGGCGAACACCGGGGAGCTGTTTTTT
CASSTRDRANTGELFF
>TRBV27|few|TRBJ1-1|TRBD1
TGTGCCAGCAGTTTAATTGCTGGGACAGGGGGAGCTTTCTTT
CASSLIAGTGGAFF
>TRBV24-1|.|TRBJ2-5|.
TGTGCCACCAGTCTTAGCGGTAATGAGCAGTACTTC
CATSLSGNEQYF
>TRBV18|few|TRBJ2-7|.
TGTGCCAGCTCACCAATCCCAGCCGTACGCGAGCAGTACTTC
CASSPIPAVREQYF
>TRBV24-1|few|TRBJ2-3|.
TGTGCCGCCAGCCCCTGGGGCTCGGCAGATACGCAGTATTTT
CAASPWGSADTQYF
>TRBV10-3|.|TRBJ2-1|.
TGTGCCATCAGTGGAAAGACGGGGGGCGAAAACTACAATGAGCAGTTCTTC
CAISGKTGGENYNEQFF
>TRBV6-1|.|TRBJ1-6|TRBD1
TGTGCCAGCAGACACTATTCCCGGGACAGGGTGAGCTCCCATAATTCACCCCTCCACTTT
CASRHYSRDRVSSHNSPLHF
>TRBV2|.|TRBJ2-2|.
TGTGCCAGCCTAGGAGACACATACACCGGGGAGCTGTTTTTT
CASLGDTYTGELFF
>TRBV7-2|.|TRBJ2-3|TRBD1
TGTGCCAGCAGCTTAGATTGTGAGGGGGCGGAAGATACGCAGTATTTT
CASSLDCEGAEDTQYF